This TCR beta chain was sequenced during a study of T cells in Graves' hyperthyroidism and ophthalmopathy. The study's findings and limits: Through a model of 13 V-J features, ophthalmopathy was separated from stable hyperthyroidism.

Patients aged 18 to 65 had newly diagnosed hyperthyroidism lasting under 2 months. Lactation, pregnancy, other autoimmune disease or uncontrolled infection excluded patients. Diagnoses rested on clinical symptoms, serum thyroxine and TRAb, thyroid ultrasound and orbital computed tomography. This clonotype turned up a few times. Its antigen is currently unknown. TCR beta CDR3 regions were amplified from RNA. In the first-round RT-PCR of the TCR CDR3, the HTBI primer set was used. From the multiplex PCR reads, TCRdb called clonotypes with MiXCR, one entry per CDR3 protein. The repertoire includes 610,000 or so distinct CDR3 sequences, roughly 46% of them detected once, and 7.5% to 8.5% sits in the top ten. From germline, CDR1 is GTSNPN and CDR2 SVGIG (reference sequence). The CDR3 sequence is 15 residues long. The J segment lost 6 bases and the V segment lost 2 bases, leaving 12 bases of the junction unmatched.

The chain employs TRBV30 and TRBJ2-7; TRBD1 agrees at 8 bases. The receptor's source is a woman under 30 with Graves' hyperthyroidism. The source material was peripheral blood or thyroid tissue (not recorded which). The CDR3 loop reads CAWSRMTGATAEQYF. The CDR3 coding sequence is TGTGCCTGGAGTCGCATGACAGGGGCGACGGCCGAGCAGTACTTC.